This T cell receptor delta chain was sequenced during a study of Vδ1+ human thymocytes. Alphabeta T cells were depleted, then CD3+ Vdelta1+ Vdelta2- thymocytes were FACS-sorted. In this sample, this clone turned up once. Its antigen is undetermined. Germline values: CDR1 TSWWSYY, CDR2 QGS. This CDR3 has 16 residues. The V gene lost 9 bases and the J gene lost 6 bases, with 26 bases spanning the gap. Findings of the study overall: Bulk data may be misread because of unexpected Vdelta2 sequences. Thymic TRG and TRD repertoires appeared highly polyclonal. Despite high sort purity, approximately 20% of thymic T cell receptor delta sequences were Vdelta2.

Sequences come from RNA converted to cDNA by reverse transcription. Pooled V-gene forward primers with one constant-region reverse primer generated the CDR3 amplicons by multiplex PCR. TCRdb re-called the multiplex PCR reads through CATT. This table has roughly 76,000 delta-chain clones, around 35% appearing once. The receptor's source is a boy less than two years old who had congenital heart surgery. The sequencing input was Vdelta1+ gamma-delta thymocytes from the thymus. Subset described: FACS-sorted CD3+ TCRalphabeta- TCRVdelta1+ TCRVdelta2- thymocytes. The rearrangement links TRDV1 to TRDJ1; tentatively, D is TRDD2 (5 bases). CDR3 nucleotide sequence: TGTGCTCTCCTCTCTTCCCCTGGTCTAGACTCCAATAAACTCATCTTT. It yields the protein CALLSSPGLDSNKLIF.